This record covers a single T cell receptor (beta chain). What it binds is not known. This CDR3 has 16 amino acids. V was clipped by 0 bases and J by 9 bases; unmatched bases: 7. The V gene's germline CDR1 is SGHDT and CDR2 YYEEEE. A multiplex PCR was run with 60 Vbeta primers and 13 Jbeta primers. Clones were read by immunoSEQ multiplex PCR, and TCRdb kept only the in-frame ones, dropping some. The sample consists of roughly 160,000 clones, over 75% of them appearing once. Donors were ostensibly healthy at sampling, although undocumented immune exposures were probable. These data come from a study of cytomegalovirus exposure and HLA in healthy donors. Overall study results and limits: Most TCR beta V segments were productive about 87% or about 30% of the time in an earlier analysis. CMV antigen specificity of a few CMV-associated chains was confirmed in vitro. Among the most significant clusters, several appeared linked to common viral pathogens in a later analysis.

The TCR originated in a man between 50 and 59 years old in good health and CMV-seropositive. The sequenced sample consisted of PBMCs. The chain couples TRBV5-6 to TRBJ2-1; TRBD2 matches 12 bases. Written as DNA, the CDR3 is TGTGCCAGCAGCTTGGGGCTAGCGGGGGGGATAGGTGAGCAGTTCTTC. Translated: CASSLGLAGGIGEQFF.